The 16 T cell receptor beta chains reported below all come from one sample, sequenced in a study of cytomegalovirus exposure and HLA in healthy donors. The PCR had 60 Vbeta and 13 Jbeta primers. Measured with immunoSEQ multiplex PCR; TCRdb has only the in-frame clones, and not every one. The table shows more than 150,000 clones, with more than 65% occurring only once. Sequencing was performed on PBMCs. These receptor sequences come from a woman aged 30 to 39 in good health and CMV-seropositive.

The chain joins TRBV2 to TRBJ2-7; tentatively, D is TRBD2 (5 bases). The CDR3 covers 11 residues. V was trimmed by 7 bases and J by 7 bases, leaving 11 bases between them. Looked up from germline, CDR1 is SNHLY and CDR2 is FYNNEI. The CDR3 coding sequence is TGTGCCAGCACCCTTGGCGGGGAGCAGTACTTC. Translated, it gives CASTLGGEQYF.

The CDR3 spells CASSRLGGVGTYEQYF. CDR3 nucleotides: TGTGCCAGCAGCCGATTAGGAGGGGTCGGGACCTACGAGCAGTACTTC. The chain employs TRBV2 and TRBJ2-7; a weak D match, TRBD2 (6 bases). The CDR3 runs 16 residues. The germline V gene has CDR1 SNHLY and CDR2 FYNNEI. The V and J ends lost 6 bases and 2 bases respectively, with 20 bases between them.

V is TRBV2 and J is TRBJ2-4; D remains unclear. The length of the CDR3 is 17 residues. Per the germline V gene, CDR1 is SNHLY and CDR2 is FYNNEI. V dropped 1 base and J dropped 0 bases, with 13 bases sitting between them. The CDR3 protein is CASSEGLRVLAKNIQYF. CDR3 nucleotide sequence: TGTGCCAGCAGTGAAGGTCTGAGAGTTCTAGCCAAAAACATTCAGTACTTC.

The V and J genes are TRBV9 and TRBJ1-5; D not resolved. There are 13 residues in the CDR3. Trimming left V 5 bases short and J 3 bases short, with 9 bases between. Per the germline V gene, CDR1 is SGDLS and CDR2 is YYNGEE. The CDR3 protein is CASSRGINQPQHF. In DNA form, the CDR3 reads TGTGCCAGCAGTAGAGGCATCAATCAGCCCCAGCATTTT.

This clone was detected only once. The chain uses TRBV6-6 and TRBJ2-1; 7 nucleotides agree with TRBD1. This CDR3 is built from 15 residues. Germline values: CDR1 MNHNY, CDR2 SVGAGI (reference sequence). V dropped 2 bases and J dropped 1; count of bases not matched to a gene: 2. The CDR3 DNA follows: TGTGCCAGCAGTTACACAGGGGATTCCTACAATGAGCAGTTCTTC. It codes for CASSYTGDSYNEQFF.

The CDR3 DNA sequence: TGTGCCAGCAGTCGAACAGGGGTTGGGGCCAACGTCCTGACTTTC. It codes for CASSRTGVGANVLTF. J is TRBJ2-6 and V is TRBV28; 7 nucleotides match TRBD1. V was clipped by 5 bases and J by 3 bases; unmatched bases: 4. CDR1 is MDHEN and CDR2 is SYDVKM in the germline V gene. The CDR3 totals 15 residues.

Only a few counts were recorded for this clone. V gene TRBV25-1 combines with J gene TRBJ1-4; possibly TRBD1 for D (6 bases). V gave up 7 bases and J gave up 8 bases, with 23 bases separating them. Germline lookup yields CDR1 MGHDK and CDR2 SYGVNS. The CDR3 covers 16 residues. The CDR3 nucleotides read TGTGCCAGCAAAAAAGAATTCGGCAGGGGCAGGGAAAAACTGTTTTTT. The encoded protein is CASKKEFGRGREKLFF.

V is TRBV7-9 and J is TRBJ1-6, with D maybe TRBD1 (6 bases). This CDR3 is built from 16 residues. Trimming removed 1 base from V and 9 bases from J, with 16 bases in between. Per germline, CDR1 SEHNR and CDR2 FQNEAQ (reference sequence). The CDR3 spells CASSLGAGRGVSPLHF. In DNA, the CDR3 is TGTGCCAGCAGCTTAGGTGCCGGCAGGGGAGTTTCACCCCTCCACTTT.

The chain employs TRBV4-3 and TRBJ1-1; no definite D call. This CDR3 spans 16 amino acids. CDR1 LGHNA and CDR2 YSLEER come from the germline V gene. Deletions cut 6 bases from V and 4 bases from J, with 21 bases between. The chain's CDR3 is CASSLVIGAPGTEAFF. The DNA of the CDR3 is TGCGCCAGCAGTTTGGTGATCGGAGCGCCCGGCACTGAAGCTTTCTTT.

The genes are TRBV12-5 and TRBJ2-2, with TRBD2 matching over 8 bases. The V segment lost 6 bases and the J segment 1 base; nucleotides outside the gene matches: 7. The germline gives CDR1 LGHNT, CDR2 FRNRAP. This CDR3 comprises 16 residues. The CDR3 loop is CASGSRAGGNTGELFF. The CDR3 nucleotides are TGTGCTAGTGGCTCCCGGGCGGGAGGGAACACCGGGGAGCTGTTTTTT.

This clone was observed a handful of times. CDR3 amino acids: CASSLALLLTGGRSNQPQHF. As DNA, the CDR3 is TGTGCCAGCAGCTTAGCTTTACTTTTGACAGGGGGCCGTAGCAATCAGCCCCAGCATTTT. V usage is TRBV7-8 and J usage is TRBJ1-5; 10 positions match TRBD1. Germline V CDR1 and CDR2: SGHVS, FQNEAQ. The V gene end was trimmed by 0 bases and the J gene end by 0 bases; junction bases not matched to a gene: 11. The CDR3 consists of 20 residues. Using reference TRBV7-8 and TRBJ1-5 for the parts outside the CDR3, the full variable domain is GAGVSQSPRYKVAKRGQDVALRCDPISGHVSLFWYQQALGQGPEFLTYFQNEAQLDKSGLPSDRFFAERPEGSVSTLKIQRTQQEDSAVYLCASSLALLLTGGRSNQPQHFGDGTRLSIL.

The chain uses TRBV11-2 and TRBJ1-1; TRBD1 might be the D (6 bases). Looked up from germline, CDR1 is SGHAT and CDR2 is FQNNGV. V lost 6 bases, J lost 4 bases, and 15 bases lay in between. The CDR3 has 14 amino acids. The CDR3 DNA sequence: TGTGCCAGCAGGCGGTGGGGCAGGGGCACTGAAGCTTTCTTT. Residues: CASRRWGRGTEAFF.

This clone was observed a few times. The chain employs TRBV7-9 and TRBJ2-7; D gene uncertain. V lost 6 bases and J lost 5, with 8 bases in between. CDR1 and CDR2 (germline): SEHNR, FQNEAQ (reference sequence). The length of the CDR3 is 11 residues. CDR3: CASSNEDEQYF. Written as DNA, the CDR3 is TGTGCCAGCAGTAATGAGGACGAGCAGTACTTC.

The CDR3 region has the DNA TGTGCCAGCAGCCCTCGACAGAACTATCAGCCCCAGCATTTT. Encoded protein: CASSPRQNYQPQHF. The chain uses TRBV7-9 and TRBJ1-5; TRBD1 might be the D (5 bases). Germline loops: CDR1 SEHNR, CDR2 FQNEAQ (reference sequence). This CDR3 has 14 residues. V lost 5 bases to trimming and J lost 5 bases, with 13 bases between them.

This clone has a single count. V and J are TRBV15 and TRBJ2-5; D might be TRBD1 (6 bases). Trimming stripped 3 bases from V and 0 bases from J, with 23 bases between. The CDR3 length is 19 residues. Germline CDR1 and CDR2: LNHNV and YYDKDF (reference sequence). The DNA of the CDR3 is TGTGCCACCAGCAGGCCCTTTACGTGGGGGACACAGTACCAAGAGACCCAGTACTTC. Protein: CATSRPFTWGTQYQETQYF. The variable domain in full, completed from reference TRBV15 and TRBJ2-5, reads DAMVIQNPRYQVTQFGKPVTLSCSQTLNHNVMYWYQQKSSQAPKLLFHYYDKDFNNEADTPDNFQSRRPNTSFCFLDIRSPGLGDTAMYLCATSRPFTWGTQYQETQYFGPGTRLLVL.

V gene TRBV7-9 combines with J gene TRBJ1-2; no definite D call. The V end was cut by 3 bases, the J end by 9 bases, with 8 bases between. The V gene's germline CDR1 is SEHNR and CDR2 FQNEAQ (reference sequence). The CDR3 is 11 amino acids. Written as DNA, the CDR3 is TGTGCCAGCAGCTTTCCCCCTAGCTACACCTTC. Translated: CASSFPPSYTF.